The rows below give T cell receptor beta chains drawn from one sample of a study of tumor and adjacent non-tumor tissue in lung cancer. TCRdb independently ran MiXCR on the multiplex PCR reads; one entry per CDR3 protein. In the table there are about 90,000 distinct CDR3 sequences, more than 75% of which are singletons. Sequencing input: distant non-tumor lung tissue. These receptors all come from a woman aged 50 to 60 with non-small cell lung cancer. Both conserved end residues are part of each CDR3. D genes are given only for firm matches. Clone size is stated in some rows and not others, as once, few, many or a class when expanded.

J: TRBJ2-2
V: TRBV7-6
size: NA
D: NA
DNA: TGTGCCAGCAGCCTCCTGGGCACCGGGGAGCTGCCTTTT
CDR3: CASSLLGTGELPF

J: TRBJ1-1
V: TRBV7-2
size: NA
D: NA
DNA: TGTGCCAGCAACTTAGGTGGGGGAGGGCCTGAAGCTTTCTTT
CDR3: CASNLGGGGPEAFF

J: TRBJ2-7
V: TRBV6-2/TRBV6-3
size: NA
D: TRBD2
DNA: TGTGCCAGCAGTATCGGATTAGCGGGAGTAGTCGAGCAGTACTTC
CDR3: CASSIGLAGVVEQYF

J: TRBJ2-7
V: TRBV29-1
size: NA
D: NA
DNA: TGCAGCGTTGTGGGGTCGGGGGACGAGCACTACTTC
CDR3: CSVVGSGDEHYF

J: TRBJ2-7
V: TRBV7-9
size: NA
D: TRBD2
DNA: TGCGCCAGCAGTCACGGGACTAGCGGGCCCTACGAGCAGTACTTC
CDR3: CASSHGTSGPYEQYF

J: TRBJ2-3
V: TRBV6-2/TRBV6-3
size: NA
D: NA
DNA: TGTGCCATCAGAAGTGTAGGAGGGAATACGCAGTATTTT
CDR3: CAIRSVGGNTQYF

J: TRBJ2-1
V: TRBV6-1
size: NA
D: TRBD1
DNA: TGTGTCAGCAGTGAAAGGGACAGGGCTTACTATGAGCAGTTCTTC
CDR3: CVSSERDRAYYEQFF

J: TRBJ2-7
V: TRBV30
size: medium-sized
D: TRBD2
DNA: TGTGCCTGGAGGGGCGGGAGCTCCTACGAGCAGTACTTC
CDR3: CAWRGGSSYEQYF

J: TRBJ2-3
V: TRBV6-1
size: NA
D: TRBD2
DNA: TGTGACAGCAGCACTAGCGGAAGCACAGAAACGCAGTATTTT
CDR3: CDSSTSGSTETQYF

J: TRBJ2-7
V: TRBV11-2
size: few
D: NA
DNA: TGTGCCGGCAGCTTAGAAAACGCGGGGATATCAGAGCAGTATTTC
CDR3: CAGSLENAGISEQYF

J: TRBJ2-2
V: TRBV12-3/TRBV12-4
size: NA
D: TRBD1
DNA: TGTGCCAGCAGTTTAGAGACAGGGACAATCAGCGGGGAGCTGTTTTTT
CDR3: CASSLETGTISGELFF

J: TRBJ2-3
V: TRBV6-4
size: NA
D: TRBD2
DNA: TGTGCCAGCAGTGACTCAGCGGGAGCGGCTTCGGATACGCAGTATTTT
CDR3: CASSDSAGAASDTQYF

J: TRBJ1-1
V: TRBV6-5
size: NA
D: TRBD1
DNA: TGTACCAACAGTGATCCGGGACAGCAGGGCACTGAAGCTTTCTTT
CDR3: CTNSDPGQQGTEAFF

J: TRBJ2-2
V: TRBV28
size: NA
D: TRBD2
DNA: TGTGTCAGCAGTTCGACTAGCGCGGCCCGGGAGCTGTTTTTT
CDR3: CVSSSTSAARELFF

J: TRBJ2-7
V: TRBV6-1
size: NA
D: TRBD1
DNA: TGTGCCATCACACTCCTACGAGACAGGGTTTACGAGGAGTACTTC
CDR3: CAITLLRDRVYEEYF

J: TRBJ1-2
V: TRBV12-3/TRBV12-4
size: few
D: NA
DNA: TGTGCCAGCAGTTTAGGACGAACGGGAGAAGACCACACCTTC
CDR3: CASSLGRTGEDHTF

J: TRBJ2-7
V: TRBV6-2/TRBV6-3
size: many
D: NA
DNA: TGTGCCAGCAGCCCACCGACCTACGAGCAGTACTTC
CDR3: CASSPPTYEQYF

J: TRBJ2-1
V: TRBV11-2
size: NA
D: TRBD2
DNA: TGTGCCAGCAGACCCCCCTCGGGGACTAGTGGGAACGATGAGCAGTTCTTC
CDR3: CASRPPSGTSGNDEQFF

J: TRBJ2-7
V: TRBV11-2
size: NA
D: TRBD1
DNA: TGTGCCAGCAGCACCGGGACAGAGCGCAGCTACGAGCATTACTTC
CDR3: CASSTGTERSYEHYF

J: TRBJ1-2
V: TRBV28
size: NA
D: NA
DNA: TGTACCAGCATTGATCGGGGTTTAAATGGCTACACCTTC
CDR3: CTSIDRGLNGYTF

J: TRBJ1-1
V: TRBV12-3/TRBV12-4
size: NA
D: NA
DNA: TGTGCCGGCAGCACCAGGGCCTCCGGGACTAAAGCTTTCTTT
CDR3: CAGSTRASGTKAFF

J: TRBJ1-2
V: TRBV20-1
size: many
D: NA
DNA: TGCAGTGCTAGAAACATCTATGGCTACACCTTC
CDR3: CSARNIYGYTF

J: TRBJ2-6
V: TRBV4-2
size: NA
D: NA
DNA: TGTGTCAGCAGTCAAGAGGGCGGCTCTGGGGCCAACGTCGTGACTTTC
CDR3: CVSSQEGGSGANVVTF

J: TRBJ1-5
V: TRBV5-1
size: NA
D: NA
DNA: TGCGCCGGCAGCTTGGATAGACAGGATATGCAGCCCCAGCATTTT
CDR3: CAGSLDRQDMQPQHF

J: TRBJ2-7
V: TRBV6-1
size: NA
D: NA
DNA: TGTGCCATCAGTGACCAAGCCCACTGCGAGCAGTACTTC
CDR3: CAISDQAHCEQYF

J: TRBJ2-5
V: TRBV5-6
size: many
D: TRBD2
DNA: TGTGCCAGCAGCTTGGGGGCTAGCGGGAGCTTGAAGACCCAGTACTTC
CDR3: CASSLGASGSLKTQYF

J: TRBJ2-4
V: TRBV6-6
size: many
D: NA
DNA: TGTGCCAGCAGTTCCGACAGAAACATTCAGTACTTC
CDR3: CASSSDRNIQYF

J: TRBJ2-7
V: TRBV12-3/TRBV12-4
size: once
D: NA
DNA: TGTGTCAGCAGTCTTCAGTACGAGGAGTACTTC
CDR3: CVSSLQYEEYF

J: TRBJ2-2
V: TRBV6-5
size: NA
D: TRBD2
DNA: TGTGCCAGCAGAACTAGCGGGAGGGCCGGGGAGCTGTCATTT
CDR3: CASRTSGRAGELSF

J: TRBJ2-1
V: TRBV12-3/TRBV12-4
size: many
D: NA
DNA: TGTGCCAGCAGTTTTCAGCGGAATGAGCAGTTCTTC
CDR3: CASSFQRNEQFF

J: TRBJ1-2
V: TRBV20-1
size: many
D: TRBD1
DNA: TGCAGTGCAACAAACAGGGGCTTCAACTATGGCTACACCTTC
CDR3: CSATNRGFNYGYTF

J: TRBJ2-7
V: TRBV11-2
size: NA
D: TRBD2
DNA: TGTGCCAGCAGCCTCCGGGCTAGCGGGAGGGCATCGTGGGAGCAGTACTTC
CDR3: CASSLRASGRASWEQYF

J: TRBJ2-7
V: TRBV6-2/TRBV6-3
size: NA
D: NA
DNA: TGTGCCAGCGGCATGGGGAAAGAGCAGCACTTC
CDR3: CASGMGKEQHF

J: TRBJ2-1
V: TRBV5-5
size: NA
D: TRBD2
DNA: TGTGCCAGCAGCTCCGGACTAGCGGGAATTCCTTCACACTTCTTC
CDR3: CASSSGLAGIPSHFF

J: TRBJ2-1
V: TRBV24-1
size: NA
D: TRBD2
DNA: TGTGCCATCAGTGATTTCGGGACTAGCGGGGGCAGTTACAATCATGAGCAGTTCTTC
CDR3: CAISDFGTSGGSYNHEQFF

J: TRBJ1-2
V: TRBV6-5
size: NA
D: NA
DNA: TGTGCCAGCAGTTACTCGCCCGGACTTCCTAAGTATGGCTACACCTTC
CDR3: CASSYSPGLPKYGYTF

J: TRBJ1-4
V: TRBV11-2
size: NA
D: NA
DNA: TGCGCCAACAGCTTAGCAGGGATTAATGTAAAACTGTTTTTT
CDR3: CANSLAGINVKLFF

J: TRBJ2-7
V: TRBV11-2
size: NA
D: NA
DNA: TGTGGCAGCAGCCCTCCCGCGAGATACTCCTACGAGCAGTACTTC
CDR3: CGSSPPARYSYEQYF